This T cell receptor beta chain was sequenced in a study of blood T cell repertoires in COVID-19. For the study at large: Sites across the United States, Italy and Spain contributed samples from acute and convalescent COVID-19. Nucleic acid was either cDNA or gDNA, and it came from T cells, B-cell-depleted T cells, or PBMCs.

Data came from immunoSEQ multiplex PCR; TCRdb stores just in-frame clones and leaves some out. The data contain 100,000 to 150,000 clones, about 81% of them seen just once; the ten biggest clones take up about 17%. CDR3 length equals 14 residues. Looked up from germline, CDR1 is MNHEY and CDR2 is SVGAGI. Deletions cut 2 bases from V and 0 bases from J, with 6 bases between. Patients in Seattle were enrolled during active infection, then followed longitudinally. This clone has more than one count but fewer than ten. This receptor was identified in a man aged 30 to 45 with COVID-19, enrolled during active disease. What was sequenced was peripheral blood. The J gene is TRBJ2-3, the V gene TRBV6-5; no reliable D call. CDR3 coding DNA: TGTGCCAGCAGTTACGGCATGAGCACAGATACGCAGTATTTT. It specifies CASSYGMSTDTQYF.